These 22 T cell receptor beta chains originate from one sample sequenced in a study of control samples from healthy donors and cancer patients. This table comes from immunoSEQ multiplex PCR, and its TCRdb copy is limited to in-frame clones, with some not included. This table has 100,000 to 150,000 clones, approximately 90% appearing once. The sequencing sample was made of blood. Source of these receptors: a woman under 30 in good health.

The chain joins TRBV30 to TRBJ1-1, with D possibly TRBD1 on 5 matching bases. CDR1 is GTSNPN, CDR2 SVGIG, per germline (reference sequence). The CDR3 totals 11 residues. V was trimmed by 2 bases and J by 6 bases, leaving 7 bases between them. CDR3 sequence: CAWSRGPEAFF. Here the CDR3 DNA reads TGTGCCTGGAGTAGGGGCCCTGAAGCTTTCTTT.

V and J are TRBV28 and TRBJ2-7, with 9 bases that match TRBD1. Trimming cost V 4 bases and J 1 base; bases outside gene matches: 14. This CDR3 spans 18 amino acids. Looked up from germline, CDR1 is MDHEN and CDR2 is SYDVKM. CDR3 in DNA: TGTGCCAGCAGTTCCGGGACAGGGACTTTAAGTGGATCCTACGAGCAGTACTTC. This encodes CASSSGTGTLSGSYEQYF. Based on the CDR3 plus reference TRBV28 and TRBJ2-7, the full variable domain is DVKVTQSSRYLVKRTGEKVFLECVQDMDHENMFWYRQDPGLGLRLIYFSYDVKMKEKGDIPEGYSVSREKKERFSLILESASTNQTSMYLCASSSGTGTLSGSYEQYFGPGTRLTVT.

The chain has TRBV19 and TRBJ2-3; 9 nucleotides line up with TRBD1. The CDR3 covers 18 residues. V was pared by 0 bases and J by 4 bases, with 11 bases of the junction left unmatched. Germline lookup yields CDR1 LNHDA and CDR2 SQIVND (reference sequence). The CDR3 sequence is CASSIDPYRGQEADTQYF. Here the CDR3 DNA reads TGTGCCAGTAGTATAGATCCTTACAGGGGGCAGGAAGCAGATACGCAGTATTTT.

The chain has TRBV24-1 and TRBJ1-1, with D unresolved. The germline V and J ends were trimmed by 1 base and 1 base, with 9 bases remaining between them. The V gene's germline CDR1 is KGHDR and CDR2 SFDVKD. The CDR3 extends over 15 amino acids. DNA for the CDR3: TGTGCCACCAGTGATTTTTCACGGCGGAACACTGAAGCTTTCTTT. This encodes CATSDFSRRNTEAFF.

The rearrangement uses TRBV6-1 and TRBJ1-3; TRBD1 matches at 8 bases. J lost 4 bases, V lost 3 bases, and 14 bases had no gene match. CDR1 is MNHNS, CDR2 SASEGT, per germline. There are 18 residues in the CDR3. The CDR3 region is CASSETRTGWSKGNTIYF. CDR3 nucleotide sequence: TGTGCCAGCAGTGAGACCCGGACAGGGTGGAGCAAGGGAAACACCATATATTTT.

Concerning this clone itself: Sequence at one end of the junction differs from germline and may be a read error. Additional DNA sequences in this sample encode the identical CDR3. The rearrangement uses TRBV5-1 and TRBJ1-1; TRBD1 matches at 9 bases. The CDR3 has 14 amino acids. CDR1 SGHRS and CDR2 YFSETQ come from the germline V gene. The CDR3 reads CASSLDRGDTEAFF. In nucleotides, the CDR3 is TGCGCCAGCAGTTTGGACAGGGGAGACACTGAAGCTTTCTTT.

The rearrangement uses TRBV4-2 and TRBJ1-6; 7 nucleotides line up with TRBD1. This CDR3 spans 15 amino acids. Germline CDR1 reads LGHNA; CDR2 reads YNFKEQ. V lost 4 bases, J lost 9 bases, and 9 bases stayed unmatched. The CDR3 here is CASSPPDRAGSPLHF. As DNA, the CDR3 is TGTGCCAGCAGCCCCCCTGACAGGGCGGGTTCACCCCTCCACTTT.

The V gene is TRBV4-1, the J gene TRBJ2-7, with TRBD1 identical over 8 bases. The germline V gene has CDR1 MGHRA and CDR2 YSYEKL. The ends lost 1 base at V and 3 bases at J; junction bases unmatched: 5. This CDR3 spans 15 amino acids. The CDR3 sequence: CASSQGQGAVYEQYF. The CDR3 nucleotides read TGCGCCAGCAGCCAAGGTCAGGGGGCGGTCTACGAGCAGTACTTC.

The chain employs TRBV19 and TRBJ1-1; D is ambiguous. Germline-derived CDR1 and CDR2 are LNHDA and SQIVND (reference sequence). V was pared by 7 bases and J by 1 base, with 10 bases between. This CDR3 is built from 13 residues. CDR3 DNA: TGTGCCAGTATAGGGAGGAGGAACACTGAAGCTTTCTTT. Protein sequence: CASIGRRNTEAFF.

The chain recombines TRBV2 with TRBJ2-2; no clear D gene. In germline, CDR1 is SNHLY, CDR2 FYNNEI. This CDR3 region has 13 residues. The V gene lost 7 bases and the J gene lost 2 bases, with 8 bases spanning the gap. The CDR3 coding sequence is TGTGCCAGCACCCAATCTAACACCGGGGAGCTGTTTTTT. Amino acids: CASTQSNTGELFF. Based on the CDR3 plus reference TRBV2 and TRBJ2-2, the full variable domain is EPEVTQTPSHQVTQMGQEVILRCVPISNHLYFYWYRQILGQKVEFLVSFYNNEISEKSEIFDDQFSVERPDGSNFTLKIRSTKLEDSAMYFCASTQSNTGELFFGEGSRLTVL.

The genes are TRBV7-3 and TRBJ2-3; TRBD1 aligns across 12 bases. The CDR3 is 15 amino acids. CDR1 is SGHTA and CDR2 is FQGTGA in the germline V gene. V trimming: 5 bases; J trimming: 3 bases; junction bases outside the gene matches: 3. The CDR3 DNA follows: TGTGCCAGCAGCCGGGGACAGGGGGCGACAGATACGCAGTATTTT. Translated, it gives CASSRGQGATDTQYF.

The V call is TRBV2, the J call TRBJ1-3; D unclear. V lost 4 bases, J lost 4 bases, and 5 bases lay in between. Germline values: CDR1 SNHLY, CDR2 FYNNEI. The CDR3 consists of 12 residues. The CDR3: CASSVRGNTIYF. The CDR3 region has the DNA TGTGCCAGCAGTGTGAGGGGAAACACCATATATTTT.

V usage is TRBV3-1 (or the pseudogene TRBV3-2) and J usage is TRBJ2-3; D is possibly TRBD2 (6 bases). V lost 1 base, J lost 10 bases, and 12 bases lay in between. CDR3 length: 13 residues. Germline CDR1 reads LGHDT; CDR2 reads YNNKEL (reference sequence). The CDR3, as DNA: TGTGCCAGCAGCCAAGCCCGGGACTTTCCGCAGTATTTT. Translation: CASSQARDFPQYF.

The DNA of the CDR3 is TGTGCCAGCACGAGGACGGGAAGCTCCTACGAGCAGTACTTC. This sequence encodes CASTRTGSSYEQYF. The chain joins TRBV2 to TRBJ2-7; weak D call: TRBD2 (5 bases). Per germline, CDR1 SNHLY and CDR2 FYNNEI. The V gene lost 7 bases and the J gene lost 0 bases, with 13 bases spanning the gap. The CDR3 runs to 14 residues.

CDR3 bases: TGTGCCAGCAGCCCCGAGACAAGCACAGATACGCAGTATTTT. The encoded protein is CASSPETSTDTQYF. The J gene is TRBJ2-3, the V gene TRBV7-2; D gene unclear. Trimming removed 5 bases from V and 0 bases from J, with 9 bases in between. CDR3 length: 14 residues. CDR1 SGHTA and CDR2 FQGNSA come from the germline V gene.

J is TRBJ2-6 and V is TRBV2, with D unresolved. Germline values: CDR1 SNHLY, CDR2 FYNNEI. The CDR3 covers 15 residues. V was cut by 4 bases and J by 4 bases, with 11 bases left in between. The CDR3, as DNA: TGTGCCAGCAGTGGGGCAGGAGCCGGGGCCAACGTCCTGACTTTC. It yields the protein CASSGAGAGANVLTF.

This clone came up once. J is TRBJ2-1 and V is TRBV19, with D tentatively TRBD2 (7 bases). Germline CDR1 LNHDA, CDR2 SQIVND (reference sequence). Trimming shortened V by 4 bases and J by 3 bases, and 13 bases separated the two germline ends. This CDR3 is 15 amino acids long. The DNA of the CDR3 is TGTGCCAGTAGTAAACAGGGAGGGGTCTACAATGAGCAGTTCTTC. It specifies CASSKQGGVYNEQFF.

This chain links TRBV7-2 with TRBJ1-2; 7 nucleotides align to TRBD1. The CDR3 length is 19 residues. Trimming removed 1 base from V and 6 bases from J; junction bases left unmatched: 20. Germline assignment: CDR1 SGHTA and CDR2 FQGNSA. CDR3 residues: CASSLGTQTSQGRSNGYTF. DNA of the CDR3: TGTGCCAGCAGCTTAGGGACCCAGACTTCACAGGGGAGGTCTAATGGCTACACCTTC.

The J gene is TRBJ2-5, the V gene TRBV12-3 or TRBV12-4, with a tentative D call TRBD2 (5 bases). This CDR3 region has 12 residues. Trimming pared 6 bases from V and 5 bases from J, leaving 10 bases between. As DNA, the CDR3 is TGTGCCAGCAGCTATAGAGGGGAGACCCAGTACTTC. This gives the protein CASSYRGETQYF.

The chain recombines TRBV7-6 with TRBJ1-4; tentative D call: TRBD1 (5 bases). This CDR3 is built from 14 residues. Germline V gene lookup returns CDR1 SGHVS and CDR2 FNYEAQ. V was trimmed by 1 base and J by 7 bases, leaving 10 bases between them. CDR3 nucleotide sequence: TGTGCCAGCAGCTTAGACGGGACGGGTGAAAAACTGTTTTTT. This gives the protein CASSLDGTGEKLFF.

CDR3: CASSLLWRQSSYNSPLHF. As DNA, the CDR3 is TGTGCCAGCAGCTTACTATGGCGGCAGAGCTCCTATAATTCACCCCTCCACTTT. The rearrangement links TRBV7-2 to TRBJ1-6; D gene unclear. Trimming stripped 2 bases from V and 0 bases from J, with 14 bases between. Germline loops: CDR1 SGHTA, CDR2 FQGNSA. The CDR3 sequence is 18 residues long.

The chain links TRBV18 to TRBJ1-6; tentatively, D is TRBD1 (6 bases). Germline CDR1 reads KGHSH; CDR2 reads LQKENI. The V and J ends lost 5 bases and 5 bases respectively, with 10 bases between them. The CDR3 covers 14 residues. The CDR3 nucleotides are TGTGCCAGCTCAAGGCAGGGGAATAATTCACCCCTCCACTTT. This translates into CASSRQGNNSPLHF.